This TCR beta chain derives from a study of PD-L1 blockade in urothelial cancer. Time point here: pretreatment peripheral blood. Clones were read by immunoSEQ multiplex PCR, and TCRdb kept only the in-frame ones, dropping some. The sample yields tens of thousands of clones, roughly 76% seen once. The CDR3 runs to 15 residues. Trimming at V came to 6 bases and at J to 0 bases, leaving 2 bases not matched to a gene. Germline values: CDR1 SGHTA, CDR2 FQGNSA. The sequence came from a man between 65 and 79 years old with urothelial cancer. The sample in question was PBMCs, obtained around atezolizumab (anti-PD-L1) treatment. This chain connects TRBV7-2 to TRBJ2-3; TRBD2 aligns across 11 bases. CDR3 protein: CASSSSGGSTDTQYF. CDR3 bases: TGTGCCAGCAGTTCTAGCGGGGGGAGCACAGATACGCAGTATTTT.